Listed below are T cell receptor beta chains from one sample, sequenced in a study of T cell repertoires in cytomegalovirus infection. TCRdb recomputed calls from the reads with MiXCR, one row per CDR3 protein. The table has about 740,000 distinct CDR3 sequences, 35% seen once. Sequenced sample: PBMCs. The receptors shown here come from a human donor in good health (CMV status not recorded). Some clones in this sample may be carry-over from other donors' samples. Both conserved end residues are part of each CDR3. Each record gives: clone size, D gene, J gene, V gene, CDR3 DNA, CDR3 protein. D genes are given only for firm matches. Rows give clone size only sometimes, using once, few, many, or a class for an expanded clone.

abundance: -; d_gene: TRBD2; j_gene: TRBJ2-2; v_gene: TRBV9; CDR3nt: TGTGCCAGCAGCGTAGTTAGCGGGGGGGGAAACACCGGGGAGCTGTTTTTT; CDR3aa: CASSVVSGGGNTGELFF
abundance: -; d_gene: -; j_gene: TRBJ2-2; v_gene: TRBV2; CDR3nt: TGTGCCAGCAGTGTCCTACTAGAGCTGTTTTTT; CDR3aa: CASSVLLELFF
abundance: -; d_gene: -; j_gene: TRBJ2-7; v_gene: TRBV6-5; CDR3nt: TGTGCCAGCAGCTCCTGCGGAGGACAGAATTCCCGTGGCTCCTACGAGCAGTACTTC; CDR3aa: CASSSCGGQNSRGSYEQYF
abundance: few; d_gene: TRBD1; j_gene: TRBJ2-7; v_gene: TRBV6-2/TRBV6-3; CDR3nt: TGTGCCAGCAGTGCGGCCGGGACAGGGGCCTACGAGCAGTACTTC; CDR3aa: CASSAAGTGAYEQYF
abundance: few; d_gene: -; j_gene: TRBJ1-1; v_gene: TRBV12-3/TRBV12-4; CDR3nt: TGTGCCAGCAGTTTAGCACAGACTAAGAACACTGAAGCTTTCTTT; CDR3aa: CASSLAQTKNTEAFF
abundance: -; d_gene: -; j_gene: TRBJ2-2; v_gene: TRBV2; CDR3nt: TGTGCCAGCACTTCATCGCCGGGACAAGAAAACACCGGGGAGCTGTTTTTT; CDR3aa: CASTSSPGQENTGELFF
abundance: few; d_gene: -; j_gene: TRBJ1-3; v_gene: TRBV15; CDR3nt: TGTGCCACCAGCAGAGATTTAGCGGGGAGTACTGGAAACACCATATATTTT; CDR3aa: CATSRDLAGSTGNTIYF
abundance: few; d_gene: -; j_gene: TRBJ2-7; v_gene: TRBV29-1; CDR3nt: TGCAGCGGTGGGTCCGCCTACGAGCAGTACTTC; CDR3aa: CSGGSAYEQYF
abundance: few; d_gene: TRBD1; j_gene: TRBJ2-7; v_gene: TRBV28; CDR3nt: TGTGCCAGCACTTTTGGGGGACAGGAGTCCTACGAGCAGTACTTC; CDR3aa: CASTFGGQESYEQYF
abundance: -; d_gene: -; j_gene: TRBJ2-2; v_gene: TRBV11-2; CDR3nt: TGTGCCAGCAGCCTTCTCCTGGGAGTCTCCCGGAGGCGAGGCACCGGGGAGCTGTTTTTT; CDR3aa: CASSLLLGVSRRRGTGELFF
abundance: few; d_gene: -; j_gene: TRBJ2-1; v_gene: TRBV10-3; CDR3nt: TGTGCCATCAGTGAGGTGGGCGGAAACGAGCAGTTCTTC; CDR3aa: CAISEVGGNEQFF